This T cell receptor beta chain came from a study of neoadjuvant nivolumab and ipilimumab in lung cancer. The V gene's germline CDR1 is MNHNS and CDR2 SASEGT. The V end lost 8 bases, the J end lost 7 bases, and 11 bases lay between the germline ends. The CDR3 spans 12 residues. The assay was immunoSEQ multiplex PCR, and TCRdb's table has in-frame clones only and misses some. The sample has about 29,000 clones, about 75% seen once. The sequences come from tumor tissue, collected after neoadjuvant nivolumab, alone or with ipilimumab, at or shortly before surgery. V and J are TRBV6-1 and TRBJ1-4; no clear D gene. The sequence came from an adult with non-small cell lung cancer. The chain's CDR3 is CASDGPSEKLFF. As DNA, the CDR3 is TGTGCCAGCGACGGGCCATCTGAAAAACTGTTTTTT.